The 27 T cell receptor beta chains in this list originate from one sample, sequenced in a study of T-cell memory formation after mild COVID-19. TCRdb processed the 5' RACE reads anew with MiXCR; each CDR3 protein has one entry. The sample yields 550,000 to 650,000 distinct CDR3 sequences, around 16% seen once. The specimen was PBMCs or a T cell subset sorted from them (not recorded which). Receptor source: an adult woman who had mild COVID-19 (a few samples of this study predate the infection). Cell type and time point are not known.

This chain links TRBV24-1 with TRBJ2-4; possibly TRBD1 or TRBD2 for D (5 bases each). Germline V gene lookup returns CDR1 KGHDR and CDR2 SFDVKD. V was shortened by 4 bases and J by 15 bases, with 15 bases between the two germline ends. The CDR3 is 12 amino acids. CDR3 protein: CATSDWDGQAYF. The CDR3 DNA is TGTGCCACCAGTGACTGGGACGGTCAAGCGTACTTC.

This clonotype was detected only a few times. The chain recombines TRBV12-3 or TRBV12-4 with TRBJ2-5; D may be TRBD2 (6 bases). With 9 bases removed from V and 2 bases from J, the gap between germline ends came to 10 bases. The CDR3 consists of 12 residues. The CDR3 here is CASSSAQETQYF. The CDR3 DNA is TGTGCCAGTTCTAGCGCGCAAGAGACCCAGTACTTC.

This clonotype was counted between two and nine times. V is TRBV7-9 and J is TRBJ1-5; 8 nucleotides agree with TRBD1. Germline loops: CDR1 SEHNR, CDR2 FQNEAQ (reference sequence). The V segment lost 3 bases and the J segment 5 bases; nucleotides outside the gene matches: 9. There are 16 residues in the CDR3. CDR3 bases: TGTGCCAGCAGCTTGGGGACAGGCGCGCGGGATCAGCCCCAGCATTTT. This sequence encodes CASSLGTGARDQPQHF.

Only a few counts were recorded for this clonotype. V is TRBV14 and J is TRBJ2-7; D remains ambiguous. Germline assignment: CDR1 SGHDN and CDR2 FVKESK. The V gene lost 0 bases and the J gene lost 5 bases, with 11 bases spanning the gap. This CDR3 has 14 amino acids. The CDR3 loop is CASSQEGNIHEQYF. CDR3 nucleotide sequence: TGTGCCAGCAGCCAAGAAGGGAACATCCACGAGCAGTACTTC.

This clonotype was detected only a few times. The chain has TRBV3-1 and TRBJ2-1; the D is unclear. Germline-derived CDR1 and CDR2 are LGHDT and YNNKEL (reference sequence). With 0 bases removed from V and 6 bases from J, the gap between germline ends came to 9 bases. This CDR3 contains 14 residues. The CDR3 nucleotides read TGTGCCAGCAGCCAAGAAAGGACCATCAATGAGCAGTTCTTC. Its protein product is CASSQERTINEQFF.

This clonotype has only a few counts. This sequence joins TRBV30 and TRBJ1-5; a weak D match, TRBD1 (5 bases). The germline gives CDR1 GTSNPN, CDR2 SVGIG (reference sequence). CDR3 length equals 18 residues. V was pared by 2 bases and J by 5 bases, with 25 bases between. In nucleotides, the CDR3 is TGTGCCTGGAGTAGAGTGCGTATCCCGGGGCCCGGGGATCAGCCCCAGCATTTT. Residues: CAWSRVRIPGPGDQPQHF. Supplemented by reference TRBV30 and TRBJ1-5, the full variable domain reads SQTIHQWPATLVQPVGSPLSLECTVEGTSNPNLYWYRQAAGRGLQLLFYSVGIGQISSEVPQNLSASRPQDRQFILSSKKLLLSDSGFYLCAWSRVRIPGPGDQPQHFGDGTRLSIL.

This clonotype occurred a few times. V usage is TRBV20-1 and J usage is TRBJ1-4, with D uncertain. The CDR3 sequence is 14 residues long. Trimming pared 2 bases from V and 2 bases from J, leaving 9 bases between. Germline V gene lookup returns CDR1 DFQATT and CDR2 SNEGSKA (reference sequence). The CDR3 loop is CSARNGVTNEKLFF. The CDR3 coding sequence is TGCAGTGCTAGAAACGGGGTGACTAATGAAAAACTGTTTTTT.

V gene TRBV6-2 or TRBV6-3 combines with J gene TRBJ2-1, with D perhaps TRBD1 or TRBD2 (5 bases each). With 8 bases removed from V and 0 bases from J, the gap between germline ends came to 11 bases. The CDR3 has 14 residues. Germline V gives CDR1 MNHEY, CDR2 SVGEGT. The CDR3 is CASLRGDSYNEQFF. The CDR3 bases are TGTGCCAGCCTGAGGGGTGACTCCTACAATGAGCAGTTCTTC.

This clonotype showed up just a few times. The gene calls are TRBV7-2 and TRBJ1-2; D uncertain. The V gene's germline CDR1 is SGHTA and CDR2 FQGNSA. There are 12 residues in the CDR3. V shed 1 base and J shed 9 bases, with 9 bases lying between them. The CDR3 here is CASSLDVGSYTF. CDR3 DNA: TGTGCCAGCAGCTTAGATGTGGGGAGCTACACCTTC.

The table lists this clonotype with a few counts. The genes are TRBV3-1 and TRBJ1-2; tentative D call: TRBD1 (6 bases). CDR3 length: 17 residues. Trimming removed 0 bases at V and 0 bases at J, with 14 bases between. Germline lookup yields CDR1 LGHDT and CDR2 YNNKEL (reference sequence). As DNA, the CDR3 is TGTGCCAGCAGCCAAGAGACAGGTGTTCGATCTAACTATGGCTACACCTTC. Its protein is CASSQETGVRSNYGYTF. The full variable domain, rest sourced from reference TRBV3-1 and TRBJ1-2, is DTAVSQTPKYLVTQMGNDKSIKCEQNLGHDTMYWYKQDSKKFLKIMFSYNNKELIINETVPNRFSPKSPDKAHLNLHINSLELGDSAVYFCASSQETGVRSNYGYTFGSGTRLTVV.

The chain links TRBV4-2 to TRBJ2-7; D tentatively fits TRBD1 or TRBD2 (5 bases each). CDR1 LGHNA and CDR2 YNFKEQ come from the germline V gene. Trimming took 1 base from V and 2 from J, leaving 15 bases between them. The CDR3 is made up of 16 amino acids. The chain's CDR3 is CASSQGEGYETYEQYF. CDR3 sequence (DNA): TGTGCCAGCAGCCAAGGCGAGGGGTATGAGACCTACGAGCAGTACTTC.

The chain couples TRBV20-1 to TRBJ2-7, with 8 bases aligning to TRBD2. CDR1 DFQATT and CDR2 SNEGSKA come from the germline V gene (reference sequence). The CDR3 totals 13 residues. V lost 5 bases, J lost 5 bases, and 8 bases stayed unmatched. CDR3 nucleotide sequence: TGCAGTGCTCTTCGGCGGGGGGCCCACGAGCAGTACTTC. Translated, it gives CSALRRGAHEQYF.

The count of this clonotype is one. The gene calls are TRBV11-2 and TRBJ2-1; possible D gene TRBD2, 6 bases. From germline, CDR1 is SGHAT and CDR2 FQNNGV. V lost 6 bases to trimming and J lost 4 bases, with 13 bases between them. CDR3 length: 14 residues. Written as DNA, the CDR3 is TGTGCCAGCAGTCGCGGGGCAACTTACAATGAGCAGTTCTTC. This gives the protein CASSRGATYNEQFF.

This clonotype was detected a few times. The rearrangement uses TRBV6-5 and TRBJ2-3, with TRBD2 identical over 12 bases. The V gene end was trimmed by 6 bases and the J gene end by 3 bases; junction bases not matched to a gene: 13. Germline lookup yields CDR1 MNHEY and CDR2 SVGAGI. The CDR3 runs 18 residues. In nucleotides, the CDR3 is TGTGCCAGCAGAAGACAGGGGCTAGCGGGGGGGATGACAGATACGCAGTATTTT. Its translation is CASRRQGLAGGMTDTQYF.

This clonotype was seen a handful of times. The CDR3 DNA reads TGTGCCAGCCGAATCCTGAGCTCCTACAATGAGCAGTTCTTC. It is translated as CASRILSSYNEQFF. The rearrangement joins TRBV28 to TRBJ2-1; D remains unclear. The CDR3 contains 14 residues. V was clipped by 8 bases and J by 0 bases, with 11 bases between them. Germline assignment: CDR1 MDHEN and CDR2 SYDVKM.

CDR3 sequence (DNA): TGTGCCAGCAGCGACTACCGGGACAACCTGGGGGAGACCCAGTACTTC. As protein: CASSDYRDNLGETQYF. The chain is built from TRBV7-9 and TRBJ2-5; D perhaps matches TRBD1 (6 bases). The CDR3 spans 16 residues. V was trimmed by 5 bases and J by 5 bases, leaving 21 bases between them. Per germline, CDR1 SEHNR and CDR2 FQNEAQ (reference sequence).

This clonotype showed up many times. J is TRBJ1-1 and V is TRBV7-2; maybe TRBD1 (6 bases). The length of the CDR3 is 14 residues. Trimming left V 5 bases short and J 1 base short, with 11 bases between. The germline gives CDR1 SGHTA, CDR2 FQGNSA. The CDR3 coding sequence is TGTGCCAGCAGCCAGCAGGGGCCGAACACTGAAGCTTTCTTT. Encoded protein: CASSQQGPNTEAFF. Supplemented by reference TRBV7-2 and TRBJ1-1, the full variable domain reads GAGVSQSPSNKVTEKGKDVELRCDPISGHTALYWYRQSLGQGLEFLIYFQGNSAPDKSGLPSDRFSAERTGGSVSTLTIQRTQQEDSAVYLCASSQQGPNTEAFFGQGTRLTVV.

This clonotype was seen at least ten times. The V and J genes are TRBV4-2 and TRBJ2-3; 11 bases match TRBD2. Germline loops: CDR1 LGHNA, CDR2 YNFKEQ. The CDR3 length is 17 residues. The junction had 6 bases not matched to a gene; V was cut back by 4 bases and J by 0 bases. In DNA, the CDR3 is TGTGCCAGCAGCCGACAGGGACTAGCGGCCAGCACAGATACGCAGTATTTT. It codes for CASSRQGLAASTDTQYF.

This clonotype was observed a few times. The CDR3 is CASSLVGGLPDTEAFF. The CDR3 DNA follows: TGCGCCAGCAGCTTGGTAGGGGGCCTCCCAGACACTGAAGCTTTCTTT. The J gene is TRBJ1-1, the V gene TRBV5-1; 7 positions agree with TRBD1. Germline CDR1 SGHRS, CDR2 YFSETQ. This CDR3 region has 16 residues. J lost 3 bases, V lost 0 bases, and 8 bases had no gene match.

Many counts were recorded for this clonotype. V usage is TRBV25-1 and J usage is TRBJ2-4; D not resolved. The germline V gene encodes CDR1 MGHDK and CDR2 SYGVNS. The CDR3 runs 12 residues. V lost 3 bases and J lost 9, with 9 bases in between. The CDR3 DNA reads TGTGCCAGCAGTGAGCTGGGAAGCATTCAGTACTTC. Translating it yields CASSELGSIQYF.

The chain couples TRBV6-1 to TRBJ2-1, with D perhaps given as TRBD1 or TRBD2 (5 bases each). Trimming took off 7 bases at V and 6 bases at J, with 16 bases between the two ends. Germline V gene lookup returns CDR1 MNHNS and CDR2 SASEGT. CDR3 length: 14 residues. This CDR3 reads CASTYLMGPNEQFF. The CDR3 region has the DNA TGTGCCAGCACCTATTTGATGGGACCCAATGAGCAGTTCTTC.

The chain couples TRBV12-3 or TRBV12-4 to TRBJ1-2; D not certain. The CDR3 consists of 13 residues. Trimming took 3 bases from V and 3 from J, leaving 8 bases between them. The CDR3 sequence: CASSLRRDYGYTF. CDR3 coding DNA: TGTGCCAGCAGTTTGAGGAGAGACTATGGCTACACCTTC.

This clonotype was seen more than once but under ten times. This chain uses TRBV7-3 with TRBJ1-5; D unclear. V lost 3 bases and J 4 bases, leaving 7 bases between the germline ends. The CDR3 extends over 13 amino acids. Germline-derived CDR1 and CDR2 are SGHTA and FQGTGA. The CDR3 bases are TGTGCCAGCAGCTTTGGGCTAAATCAGCCCCAGCATTTT. Translating it yields CASSFGLNQPQHF.

This clonotype was seen more than once but under ten times. This rearrangement joins TRBV6-6 to TRBJ2-2, with TRBD1 matching over 7 bases. The germline V gene has CDR1 MNHNY and CDR2 SVGAGI (reference sequence). The CDR3 has 16 amino acids. V was clipped by 5 bases and J by 2 bases; unmatched bases: 8. The CDR3, as DNA: TGTGCCAGCAGTGTCGCTGACAGGGACAACACCGGGGAGCTGTTTTTT. This translates into CASSVADRDNTGELFF.

The chain joins TRBV6-1 to TRBJ2-7; 8 bases fit TRBD1. Germline V gives CDR1 MNHNS, CDR2 SASEGT. The CDR3 has 14 amino acids. After removal of 10 bases from V and 0 bases from J, the junction contained 8 bases not matched to a gene. CDR3 region: CATKRTGHSYEQYF. DNA for the CDR3: TGTGCCACCAAAAGGACAGGGCACTCCTACGAGCAGTACTTC.

This clonotype has a handful of counts. The J gene is TRBJ2-5, the V gene TRBV10-3; D is unresolved. Germline CDR1 and CDR2: ENHRY and SYGVKD. This CDR3 has 11 amino acids. V was pared by 6 bases and J by 1 base, with 3 bases between. The CDR3 DNA follows: TGTGCCATCAGGGGCCAAGAGACCCAGTACTTC. Protein: CAIRGQETQYF.

This clonotype was seen a handful of times. This chain joins TRBV19 and TRBJ1-1; 8 bases fit TRBD1. CDR3 size: 13 residues. J lost 5 bases, V lost 5 bases, and 4 bases had no gene match. Germline V gene data show CDR1 as LNHDA and CDR2 as SQIVND (reference sequence). The CDR3 coding sequence is TGTGCCAGTAGTCGCAGGGGGCTGACTGAAGCTTTCTTT. Translated: CASSRRGLTEAFF.